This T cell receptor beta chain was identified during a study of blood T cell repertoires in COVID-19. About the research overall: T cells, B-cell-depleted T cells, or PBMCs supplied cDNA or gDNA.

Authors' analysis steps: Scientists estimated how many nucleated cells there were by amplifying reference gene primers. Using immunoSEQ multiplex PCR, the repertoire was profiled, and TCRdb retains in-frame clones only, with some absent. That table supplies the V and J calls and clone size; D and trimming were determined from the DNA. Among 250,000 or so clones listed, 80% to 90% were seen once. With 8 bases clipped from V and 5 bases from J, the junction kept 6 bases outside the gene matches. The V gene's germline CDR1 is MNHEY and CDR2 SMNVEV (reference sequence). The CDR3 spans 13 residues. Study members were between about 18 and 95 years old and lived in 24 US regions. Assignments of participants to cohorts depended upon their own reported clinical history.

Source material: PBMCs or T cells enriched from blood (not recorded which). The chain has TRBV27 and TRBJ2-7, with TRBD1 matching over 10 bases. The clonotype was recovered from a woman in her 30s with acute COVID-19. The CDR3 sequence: CASRRTGGDEQYF. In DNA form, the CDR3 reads TGTGCCAGCCGAAGGACAGGGGGGGACGAGCAGTACTTC.